These T cell receptor beta chains were read from a single sample in a study of OX40 agonist ivuxolimab in advanced cancers. TCRdb's table, derived via immunoSEQ multiplex PCR, lists solely in-frame clones and lacks some. The table includes tens of thousands of clones, 65% to 85% detected once. Sequenced here: CD4+ or CD8+ T cells sorted from blood, sampled in a trial of the OX40 agonist ivuxolimab. The source is an adult with an advanced solid tumor such as melanoma, head and neck, liver or kidney cancer. Each CDR3 is given with its conserved first and last residue. D genes are given only for firm matches. Size is omitted from some rows. Given values are once, few, many or a class for expanded clones.

J gene: TRBJ1-5
D gene: TRBD1
V gene: TRBV7-9
clone size: .
CDR3 DNA: TGTGCCAGCAGCCAATACGGGACAGGGGTTAATCAGCCCCAGCATTTT
CDR3 protein: CASSQYGTGVNQPQHF

J gene: TRBJ1-2
D gene: .
V gene: TRBV7-6
clone size: .
CDR3 DNA: TGTGCCAGCAGCTTGTCGGCCCGGGCAGGGCAGGATGGCTACACCTTC
CDR3 protein: CASSLSARAGQDGYTF

J gene: TRBJ2-7
D gene: .
V gene: TRBV19
clone size: .
CDR3 DNA: TGTGCCAGTAGTATTGCCCGGACGGGCACCTACGAGCAGTACTTC
CDR3 protein: CASSIARTGTYEQYF

J gene: TRBJ2-5
D gene: TRBD2
V gene: TRBV5-1
clone size: .
CDR3 DNA: TGCGCCAGCAGCTTAAGCGGGAGCGGCCAAGAGACCCAGTACTTC
CDR3 protein: CASSLSGSGQETQYF

J gene: TRBJ2-3
D gene: .
V gene: TRBV7-8
clone size: .
CDR3 DNA: TGTGCCAGCAGCTTCAACGAGGGATGGGCAGATACGCAGTATTTT
CDR3 protein: CASSFNEGWADTQYF

J gene: TRBJ2-3
D gene: .
V gene: TRBV27
clone size: .
CDR3 DNA: TGTGCCAGCAGTTCCTCCCGAGGGCCCCTGAGGACGGATACGCAGTATTTT
CDR3 protein: CASSSSRGPLRTDTQYF

J gene: TRBJ1-1
D gene: .
V gene: TRBV10-3
clone size: .
CDR3 DNA: TGTGCCATCAGTGGGGACCCCCCGAACACTGAAGCTTTCTTT
CDR3 protein: CAISGDPPNTEAFF

J gene: TRBJ2-5
D gene: .
V gene: TRBV9
clone size: .
CDR3 DNA: TGTGCCAGCAGCGAAGCTGGGGGGCTTCGAGAGACCCAGTACTTC
CDR3 protein: CASSEAGGLRETQYF

J gene: TRBJ1-2
D gene: TRBD1
V gene: TRBV9
clone size: .
CDR3 DNA: TGTGCCAGCAGCTTCGGACAGGGAGGTGCAAACTATGGCTACACCTTC
CDR3 protein: CASSFGQGGANYGYTF

J gene: TRBJ1-5
D gene: .
V gene: TRBV30
clone size: .
CDR3 DNA: TGTGCCTGGAGTTTGGGTAGCAATCAGCCCCAGCATTTT
CDR3 protein: CAWSLGSNQPQHF

J gene: TRBJ1-2
D gene: .
V gene: TRBV4-2
clone size: once
CDR3 DNA: TGTGCCAGCAGCCTCTACCAGGAAAATGTCTATGGCTACACCTTC
CDR3 protein: CASSLYQENVYGYTF

J gene: TRBJ2-3
D gene: .
V gene: TRBV9
clone size: .
CDR3 DNA: TGTGCCAGCAGCTACCGCAACAGGGATACGCAGTATTTT
CDR3 protein: CASSYRNRDTQYF

J gene: TRBJ1-2
D gene: .
V gene: TRBV4-1
clone size: few
CDR3 DNA: TGCGCCAGCAGCCAAGTAAGGGCAGGAGATGGCTACACCTTC
CDR3 protein: CASSQVRAGDGYTF

J gene: TRBJ2-5
D gene: .
V gene: TRBV5-1
clone size: .
CDR3 DNA: TGCGCCAGCAGAGCAGCGGTTCAAGAGACCCAGTACTTC
CDR3 protein: CASRAAVQETQYF

J gene: TRBJ1-2
D gene: .
V gene: TRBV2
clone size: .
CDR3 DNA: TGTGCCAGCAGTGTTCAGGGGCGCTTCTATGGCTACACCTTC
CDR3 protein: CASSVQGRFYGYTF

J gene: TRBJ2-3
D gene: TRBD2
V gene: TRBV7-9
clone size: .
CDR3 DNA: TGTGCCAGCAGCGAGGTAGCGGGGGACACAGATACGCAGTATTTT
CDR3 protein: CASSEVAGDTDTQYF

J gene: TRBJ1-3
D gene: TRBD1
V gene: TRBV9
clone size: .
CDR3 DNA: TGTGCCAGCAGCGCGGGACAGGGATCGGTTGGAAACACCATATATTTT
CDR3 protein: CASSAGQGSVGNTIYF

J gene: TRBJ2-3
D gene: TRBD2
V gene: TRBV27
clone size: .
CDR3 DNA: TGTGCCAGCAGTCAAAAGCGGGGGGGCATAGATACGCAGTATTTT
CDR3 protein: CASSQKRGGIDTQYF

J gene: TRBJ1-1
D gene: .
V gene: TRBV25-1
clone size: .
CDR3 DNA: TGTGCCAGCAGGCCCCGGGGGGCTGGCACTGAAGCTTTCTTT
CDR3 protein: CASRPRGAGTEAFF

J gene: TRBJ1-2
D gene: TRBD1
V gene: TRBV5-1
clone size: .
CDR3 DNA: TGCGCCAGCAGGACCGGGACAGGGAACTATGGCTACACCTTC
CDR3 protein: CASRTGTGNYGYTF

J gene: TRBJ2-7
D gene: TRBD2
V gene: TRBV9
clone size: few
CDR3 DNA: TGTGCCAGCAGCGCCAACCCCAGACTAGCGGGAGTATACGAGCAGTACTTC
CDR3 protein: CASSANPRLAGVYEQYF

J gene: TRBJ1-2
D gene: .
V gene: TRBV5-4
clone size: once
CDR3 DNA: TGTGCCATCCAAAACATTAACTATGGCTACACCTTC
CDR3 protein: CAIQNINYGYTF

J gene: TRBJ1-1
D gene: .
V gene: TRBV5-1
clone size: once
CDR3 DNA: TGCGCCAGCGGGGCTGGACAGATGAACACTGAAGCTTTCTTT
CDR3 protein: CASGAGQMNTEAFF

J gene: TRBJ2-3
D gene: .
V gene: TRBV5-1
clone size: .
CDR3 DNA: TGCGCCAGCAGCTCCGGACAGATCACAGATACGCAGTATTTT
CDR3 protein: CASSSGQITDTQYF

J gene: TRBJ2-3
D gene: TRBD1
V gene: TRBV25-1
clone size: .
CDR3 DNA: TGTGCCAGCAGGGGGGACAGGGGCCTCGGCACAGATACGCAGTATTTT
CDR3 protein: CASRGDRGLGTDTQYF

J gene: TRBJ2-5
D gene: .
V gene: TRBV5-1
clone size: once
CDR3 DNA: TGCGCCAGCAGCTTGAGTTCGTTAGAAGAGACCCAGTACTTC
CDR3 protein: CASSLSSLEETQYF

J gene: TRBJ2-7
D gene: .
V gene: TRBV30
clone size: .
CDR3 DNA: TGTGCCTGGAGGACCGGGACTGGTCCCTACGAGCAGTACTTC
CDR3 protein: CAWRTGTGPYEQYF

J gene: TRBJ1-1
D gene: .
V gene: TRBV9
clone size: .
CDR3 DNA: TGTGCCAGCAGCGTCCAGGGTTTCATGAACACTGAAGCTTTCTTT
CDR3 protein: CASSVQGFMNTEAFF

J gene: TRBJ2-3
D gene: .
V gene: TRBV6-5
clone size: .
CDR3 DNA: TGTGCCAGCATCGCGCGGAGCACAGATACGCAGTATTTT
CDR3 protein: CASIARSTDTQYF

J gene: TRBJ2-7
D gene: TRBD1
V gene: TRBV6-6
clone size: .
CDR3 DNA: TGTGCCAGCAGCTGGGACAGGGATTACGAGCAGTACTTC
CDR3 protein: CASSWDRDYEQYF

J gene: TRBJ1-4
D gene: .
V gene: TRBV29-1
clone size: .
CDR3 DNA: TGCAGCGTTGCCGGACAAATTAATGAAAAACTGTTTTTT
CDR3 protein: CSVAGQINEKLFF

J gene: TRBJ2-5
D gene: .
V gene: TRBV25-1
clone size: .
CDR3 DNA: TGTGCCAGCGGGACCGGCGAGACCCAGTACTTC
CDR3 protein: CASGTGETQYF

J gene: TRBJ1-1
D gene: .
V gene: TRBV2
clone size: .
CDR3 DNA: TGTGCCAGCAGTGAGGGGGCGCGTCGGACTGAAGCTTTCTTT
CDR3 protein: CASSEGARRTEAFF

J gene: TRBJ1-6
D gene: .
V gene: TRBV10-3
clone size: .
CDR3 DNA: TGTGCCATCAGTGAGTCAAGAGGGTTGAATTCACCCCTCCACTTT
CDR3 protein: CAISESRGLNSPLHF

J gene: TRBJ2-1
D gene: TRBD2
V gene: TRBV5-4
clone size: .
CDR3 DNA: TGTGCCAGCAGCCCGGGACTAGCGGCCCTCTACAATGAGCAGTTCTTC
CDR3 protein: CASSPGLAALYNEQFF